The 13 T cell receptor beta chains in this list originate from one sample, sequenced in a study of T cell clusters in autoimmune cytopenias. TRB was amplified from 250 ng of peripheral blood genomic DNA per sample. TRB rearrangements were amplified by touch-down multiplex PCR with mixed TRB-A/B primers. TCRdb re-called the multiplex PCR reads; every CDR3 protein appears as one record, without DNA. Its table lists several thousand distinct CDR3 sequences. What was sequenced was peripheral blood. The receptors were sampled from a human donor with an autoimmune cytopenia or autoimmune hepatitis (not recorded which).

V and J are TRBV19 and TRBJ2-2; with no DNA, the TCRdb D assignment of TRBD1 cannot be verified. Germline CDR1 reads LNHDA; CDR2 reads SQIVND (reference sequence). This CDR3 has 12 amino acids. CDR3 sequence reads: CASSSPLGELFF. Looking up the rest from reference TRBV19 and TRBJ2-2 gives the full variable domain: DGGITQSPKYLFRKEGQNVTLSCEQNLNHDAMYWYRQDPGQGLRLIYYSQIVNDFQKGDIAEGYSVSREKKESFPLTVTSAQKNPTAFYLCASSSPLGELFFGEGSRLTVL.

The rearrangement joins TRBV4-2 to TRBJ2-3. The length of the CDR3 is 16 residues. Germline CDR1 and CDR2: LGHNA and YNFKEQ. This CDR3 reads CASSQDLAGGTDTQYF.

This clonotype is labeled medium-sized based on frequency. The chain is built from TRBV29-1 and TRBJ2-5; TCRdb lists TRBD2, though no DNA is available to test this call. The CDR3 extends over 12 amino acids. CDR1 and CDR2 from the germline V gene are SQVTM and ANQGSEA. CDR3 amino acids: CSVLAGGKTQYF.

This clonotype is classed as medium-sized by frequency. V is TRBV27 and J is TRBJ2-7. The length of the CDR3 is 12 residues. CDR1 MNHEY and CDR2 SMNVEV come from the germline V gene (reference sequence). The CDR3 loop reads CASYDSSYEQYF.

The chain recombines TRBV20-1 with TRBJ2-1; TCRdb names TRBD2, which stays unverified in the absence of DNA. The CDR3 spans 14 residues. Germline values: CDR1 DFQATT, CDR2 SNEGSKA (reference sequence). CDR3 sequence: CSALAGGPFNEQFF.

This chain's CDR3 is CASSSPAAMNTEAFF. J is TRBJ1-1 and V is TRBV12-3 or TRBV12-4. The CDR3 spans 15 residues.

This clonotype ranks as medium-sized in terms of frequency. J is TRBJ1-6 and V is TRBV5-4. Per the germline V gene, CDR1 is SGHNT and CDR2 is YYREEE (reference sequence). The CDR3 totals 13 residues. Here the CDR3 reads CASSLSQDSPLHF.

The chain links TRBV6-5 to TRBJ1-3. This CDR3 has 15 residues. Germline V gene lookup returns CDR1 MNHEY and CDR2 SVGAGI. CDR3 residues: CASSYSTGGGNTIYF.

By frequency, this clonotype is medium-sized. The gene calls are TRBV6-4 and TRBJ1-4; TCRdb's D call, TRBD1, is unchecked because there is no DNA. Germline loops: CDR1 MRHNA, CDR2 SNTAGT. This CDR3 spans 16 amino acids. CDR3: CASTRQGGVSNEKLFF.

The chain couples TRBV15 to TRBJ1-5; TCRdb picks TRBD1, but there is no DNA to check that call. From germline, CDR1 is LNHNV and CDR2 YYDKDF (reference sequence). This CDR3 is built from 15 residues. CDR3 protein: CATSRELGGPQPQHF.

This sequence joins TRBV20-1 and TRBJ1-3; the TRBD1 assignment by TCRdb is unverifiable without DNA. The CDR3 totals 15 residues. CDR1 and CDR2 (germline): DFQATT, SNEGSKA (reference sequence). The CDR3 loop reads CSAPQDRDAGNTIYF.

By frequency, this clonotype registers medium-sized. The chain couples TRBV18 to TRBJ1-1. CDR1 and CDR2 from the germline V gene are KGHSH and LQKENI. The CDR3 consists of 15 residues. The CDR3 protein is CASSTAGFVNTEAFF.

Frequency places this clonotype as medium-sized (0.01 to 0.1%). The chain employs TRBV6-1 and TRBJ2-3; the TCRdb D gene call, TRBD1, has no DNA to confirm it. Germline CDR1 MNHNS, CDR2 SASEGT. The CDR3 length is 15 residues. The CDR3: CASAFVGGTTDTQYF.